The rows below give T cell receptor beta chains drawn from one sample of a study of T cells in Graves' hyperthyroidism and ophthalmopathy. Via MiXCR, TCRdb re-called the multiplex PCR reads, giving one row per CDR3 protein. Among hundreds of thousands of distinct CDR3 sequences listed, roughly 37% were seen once. The material sequenced was blood. The receptors originated from a young man with Graves' hyperthyroidism. The CDR3 runs from the conserved cysteine through the conserved F or W. A D gene is named only where the DNA matches it firmly. Expanded clones are given a class, and other clones once, few, many or no size at all.

clone size: many; J gene: TRBJ2-7; V gene: TRBV10-1; D gene: -; CDR3 DNA: TGCGTCGTGCTTTACGAGCAGTACTTC; CDR3 protein: CVVLYEQYF
clone size: many; J gene: TRBJ1-3; V gene: TRBV7-9; D gene: -; CDR3 DNA: TGTGCCAGCGGTACAGCGATCTCTGGAAACACCATATATTTT; CDR3 protein: CASGTAISGNTIYF
clone size: -; J gene: TRBJ1-1; V gene: TRBV9; D gene: -; CDR3 DNA: TGTGCCAGCACGAAAATGGGACAACTTGAAGCTTTCTTT; CDR3 protein: CASTKMGQLEAFF
clone size: few; J gene: TRBJ1-1; V gene: TRBV20-1; D gene: -; CDR3 DNA: TGCAGTGCTAGATCCACCACGGTTGAAGCTTTCTTT; CDR3 protein: CSARSTTVEAFF
clone size: many; J gene: TRBJ2-2; V gene: TRBV29-1; D gene: TRBD1; CDR3 DNA: TGCAGCGTTGCTGGACAGGGGGCGACCGGGGAGCTGTTTTTT; CDR3 protein: CSVAGQGATGELFF
clone size: -; J gene: TRBJ2-7; V gene: TRBV20-1; D gene: -; CDR3 DNA: TGCAGTGCTAGTATGCAGTCAACGTACTCCTACGAGCAGTACTTC; CDR3 protein: CSASMQSTYSYEQYF
clone size: -; J gene: TRBJ2-4; V gene: TRBV2; D gene: -; CDR3 DNA: TGTGCCAGCAAAGGATCGAGCCTAGCCAAAAACATTCAGTACTTC; CDR3 protein: CASKGSSLAKNIQYF
clone size: -; J gene: TRBJ1-5; V gene: TRBV20-1; D gene: -; CDR3 DNA: TGCAGTGCTAGACAGTTGGATCAGCCCCAGCATTTT; CDR3 protein: CSARQLDQPQHF
clone size: many; J gene: TRBJ1-1; V gene: TRBV9; D gene: -; CDR3 DNA: TGTGCCAGCAGCCTTTCGACAGCGAACACTGAAGCTTTCTTT; CDR3 protein: CASSLSTANTEAFF
clone size: -; J gene: TRBJ1-6; V gene: TRBV10-2; D gene: -; CDR3 DNA: TGCGCAAAGGGGCTGGGAACCAATTCACCCCTCCACTTT; CDR3 protein: CAKGLGTNSPLHF
clone size: few; J gene: TRBJ2-2; V gene: TRBV9; D gene: TRBD2; CDR3 DNA: TGTGCCGGAAGCGGGGGCCAAACCGGGGAGCTGTTTTTT; CDR3 protein: CAGSGGQTGELFF
clone size: -; J gene: TRBJ1-1; V gene: TRBV7-2; D gene: -; CDR3 DNA: TGTGCCAGCAGCTTACAAGGGGGACTCTTGAACACTGAAGCTTTCTTT; CDR3 protein: CASSLQGGLLNTEAFF
clone size: few; J gene: TRBJ1-1; V gene: TRBV7-6; D gene: -; CDR3 DNA: TGTGCCAGCAGCCCCGGGACGGGGAACTTGAACACTGAAGCTTTCTTT; CDR3 protein: CASSPGTGNLNTEAFF
clone size: many; J gene: TRBJ2-5; V gene: TRBV10-3; D gene: -; CDR3 DNA: TGTGCCATCAGTGAGTTCCAAGAGACCCAGTACTTC; CDR3 protein: CAISEFQETQYF
clone size: many; J gene: TRBJ2-2; V gene: TRBV24-1; D gene: -; CDR3 DNA: TGTGCCACCAGTTCCACAGCGAGAACCGGGGAGCTGTTTTTT; CDR3 protein: CATSSTARTGELFF
clone size: many; J gene: TRBJ1-1; V gene: TRBV25-1; D gene: -; CDR3 DNA: TGTGCCAGCAAGGACACAACTAAGGAAGCTTTCTTT; CDR3 protein: CASKDTTKEAFF
clone size: many; J gene: TRBJ1-3; V gene: TRBV7-3; D gene: -; CDR3 DNA: TGTGCCAGCAAGGGGACTGGAAACACCATATATTTT; CDR3 protein: CASKGTGNTIYF
clone size: few; J gene: TRBJ1-1; V gene: TRBV14; D gene: -; CDR3 DNA: TGTGCCAGCAGCCACACGGTGACCACTGAAGCTTTCTTT; CDR3 protein: CASSHTVTTEAFF
clone size: -; J gene: TRBJ2-7; V gene: TRBV6-2/TRBV6-3; D gene: -; CDR3 DNA: TGTGCCAGCAGTTACTCACCGGCATCCTACGAGCAGTACTTC; CDR3 protein: CASSYSPASYEQYF
clone size: -; J gene: TRBJ2-7; V gene: TRBV7-9; D gene: -; CDR3 DNA: TGTGCCAGCAGCTTGACCGCGGTCCTCTCCTACGAGCAGTACTTC; CDR3 protein: CASSLTAVLSYEQYF
clone size: many; J gene: TRBJ1-2; V gene: TRBV15; D gene: TRBD1; CDR3 DNA: TGTGCCACCAGCAGAGGGGCAAAACAACGGACAGGGAATGGCTACACCTTC; CDR3 protein: CATSRGAKQRTGNGYTF
clone size: many; J gene: TRBJ2-7; V gene: TRBV5-4; D gene: TRBD2; CDR3 DNA: TGTGCCAGCAGCTTGGACCAGCGGGGATCCTACGAGCAGTACTTC; CDR3 protein: CASSLDQRGSYEQYF
clone size: many; J gene: TRBJ1-6; V gene: TRBV2; D gene: TRBD1; CDR3 DNA: TGTGCCAGCAGCCGGACAGGGAATTCACCCCTCCACTTT; CDR3 protein: CASSRTGNSPLHF
clone size: -; J gene: TRBJ2-7; V gene: TRBV5-6; D gene: TRBD2; CDR3 DNA: TGTGCCACAGCTAGCGGGAGGTCGTCCTACGAGCAGTACTTC; CDR3 protein: CATASGRSSYEQYF
clone size: few; J gene: TRBJ1-6; V gene: TRBV3-1; D gene: -; CDR3 DNA: TGTGCCAGCACCTTACTCCGGGGGGAAGGGTCACCCCTCCACTTT; CDR3 protein: CASTLLRGEGSPLHF
clone size: many; J gene: TRBJ1-1; V gene: TRBV19; D gene: -; CDR3 DNA: TGTGCCAGTAGTTTGTCGAGGGACTTGAACACTGAAGCTTTCTTT; CDR3 protein: CASSLSRDLNTEAFF
clone size: -; J gene: TRBJ2-7; V gene: TRBV5-1; D gene: TRBD2; CDR3 DNA: TGCGCCAGCAGCTTGGACCCTAGCGGGAGGTCCTACGAGCAGTACTTC; CDR3 protein: CASSLDPSGRSYEQYF
clone size: -; J gene: TRBJ1-1; V gene: TRBV20-1; D gene: TRBD1; CDR3 DNA: TGCAGTGCTACCCTACAGGGGGACACTGAAGCTTTCTTT; CDR3 protein: CSATLQGDTEAFF
clone size: few; J gene: TRBJ1-5; V gene: TRBV20-1; D gene: -; CDR3 DNA: TGCAGTGCTACCCGACAGGAGGGTCGACTCCAGCATTTT; CDR3 protein: CSATRQEGRLQHF
clone size: few; J gene: TRBJ2-7; V gene: TRBV7-8; D gene: -; CDR3 DNA: TGTGCCAGCAGCTCCCCTGGCGGCTTCCCCTACGAGCAGTACTTC; CDR3 protein: CASSSPGGFPYEQYF
clone size: -; J gene: TRBJ2-2; V gene: TRBV20-1; D gene: -; CDR3 DNA: TGCAGTGCTAGAGCTGGGACATCCGGGGAGCTGTTTTTT; CDR3 protein: CSARAGTSGELFF
clone size: many; J gene: TRBJ1-1; V gene: TRBV5-1; D gene: -; CDR3 DNA: TGCGCCAGCAGCCTCGACACGCTGAACACTGAAGCTTTCTTT; CDR3 protein: CASSLDTLNTEAFF
clone size: -; J gene: TRBJ1-6; V gene: TRBV5-1; D gene: TRBD1; CDR3 DNA: TGCGCCAGCTACCCGGGACAGGGATTTAATTCACCCCTCCACTTT; CDR3 protein: CASYPGQGFNSPLHF
clone size: few; J gene: TRBJ1-5; V gene: TRBV12-3/TRBV12-4; D gene: -; CDR3 DNA: TGTGCCAGCAGTTTGGCCCCACAGCCCCAGCATTTT; CDR3 protein: CASSLAPQPQHF
clone size: -; J gene: TRBJ1-1; V gene: TRBV29-1; D gene: -; CDR3 DNA: TGCAGCGTACTAGCGGACACCGGGAGGGAAGCTTTCTTT; CDR3 protein: CSVLADTGREAFF